This TCR beta chain was found in a study of blood T cell repertoires in COVID-19. With 5 bases clipped from V and 1 base from J, the junction kept 6 bases outside the gene matches. The CDR3 contains 16 residues. CDR1 SEHNR and CDR2 FQNEAQ come from the germline V gene (reference sequence). Clones were sequenced by immunoSEQ multiplex PCR, and TCRdb holds only the in-frame ones, with some missing. The repertoire holds around 380,000 clones, 80% to 90% seen once, with 1% to 1.5% in the top ten. The sample comprised PBMCs or T cells enriched from blood (not recorded which). This chain links TRBV7-9 with TRBJ2-2; 8 positions agree with TRBD1. The sequence was collected from a young man who had recovered from COVID-19. DNA for the CDR3: TGTGCCAGCAGCCAAGACAGGGGAATGAACACCGGGGAGCTGTTTTTT. It is translated as CASSQDRGMNTGELFF.